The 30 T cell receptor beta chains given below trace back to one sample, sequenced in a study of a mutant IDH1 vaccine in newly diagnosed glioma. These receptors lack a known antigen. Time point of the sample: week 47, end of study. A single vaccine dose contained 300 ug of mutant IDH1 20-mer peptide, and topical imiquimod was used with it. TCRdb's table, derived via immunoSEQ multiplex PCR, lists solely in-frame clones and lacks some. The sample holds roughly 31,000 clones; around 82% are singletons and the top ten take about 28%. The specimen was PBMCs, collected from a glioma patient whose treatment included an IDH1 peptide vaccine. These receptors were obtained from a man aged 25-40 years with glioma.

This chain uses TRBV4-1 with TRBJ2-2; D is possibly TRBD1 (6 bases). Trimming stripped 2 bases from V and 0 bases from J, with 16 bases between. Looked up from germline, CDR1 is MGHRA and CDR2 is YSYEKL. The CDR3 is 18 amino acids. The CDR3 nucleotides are TGCGCCAGCAGCCAATCCTCAGGGGACGGGTCGAACACCGGGGAGCTGTTTTTT. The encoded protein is CASSQSSGDGSNTGELFF.

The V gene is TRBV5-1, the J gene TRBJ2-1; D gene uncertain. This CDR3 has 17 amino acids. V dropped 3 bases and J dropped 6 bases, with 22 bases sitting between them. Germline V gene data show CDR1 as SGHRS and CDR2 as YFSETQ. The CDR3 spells CASSSDEWAGLGNEQFF. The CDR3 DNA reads TGCGCCAGCAGCTCGGATGAGTGGGCTGGGCTGGGCAATGAGCAGTTCTTC.

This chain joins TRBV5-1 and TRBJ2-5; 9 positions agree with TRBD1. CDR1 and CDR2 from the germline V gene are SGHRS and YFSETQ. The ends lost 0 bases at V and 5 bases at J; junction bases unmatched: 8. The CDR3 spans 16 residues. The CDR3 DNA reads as TGCGCCAGCAGCTTGGAGAGACAGGGGGGACGCGAGACCCAGTACTTC. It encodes CASSLERQGGRETQYF.

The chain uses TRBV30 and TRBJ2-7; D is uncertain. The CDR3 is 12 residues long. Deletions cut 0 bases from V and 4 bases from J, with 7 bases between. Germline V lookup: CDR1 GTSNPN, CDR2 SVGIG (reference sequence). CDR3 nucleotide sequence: TGTGCCTGGAGTGTACTTCAATACGAGCAGTACTTC. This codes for CAWSVLQYEQYF.

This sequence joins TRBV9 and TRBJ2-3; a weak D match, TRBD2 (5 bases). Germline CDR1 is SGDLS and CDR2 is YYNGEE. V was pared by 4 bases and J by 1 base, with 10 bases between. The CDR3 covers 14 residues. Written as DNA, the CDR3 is TGTGCCAGCAGCCCCGGAGGCGGCACAGATACGCAGTATTTT. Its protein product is CASSPGGGTDTQYF.

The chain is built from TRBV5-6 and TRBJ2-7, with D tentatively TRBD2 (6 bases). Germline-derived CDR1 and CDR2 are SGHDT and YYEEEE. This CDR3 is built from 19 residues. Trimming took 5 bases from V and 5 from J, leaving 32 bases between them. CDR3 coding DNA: TGTGCCAGCAGGATTGAAATTGGTGTTTGGGGGGAGATGAGCCACGAGCAGTACTTC. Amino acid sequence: CASRIEIGVWGEMSHEQYF.

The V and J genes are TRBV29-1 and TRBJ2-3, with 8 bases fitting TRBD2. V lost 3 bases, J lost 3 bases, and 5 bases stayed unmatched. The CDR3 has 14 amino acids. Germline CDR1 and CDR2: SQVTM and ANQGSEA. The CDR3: CSVDATSATDTQYF. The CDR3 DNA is TGCAGCGTTGACGCGACTAGCGCGACAGATACGCAGTATTTT.

The CDR3 bases are TGCGCCAGCAGCCTACACCAAGAGACCCAGTACTTC. It yields the protein CASSLHQETQYF. The rearrangement links TRBV5-1 to TRBJ2-5; no definite D call. Trimming cost V 4 bases and J 0 bases, with 4 bases left between them. Germline lookup yields CDR1 SGHRS and CDR2 YFSETQ. The CDR3 loop spans 12 amino acids. Filled out from reference TRBV5-1 and TRBJ2-5, the complete variable domain reads KAGVTQTPRYLIKTRGQQVTLSCSPISGHRSVSWYQQTPGQGLQFLFEYFSETQRNKGNFPGRFSGRQFSNSRSEMNVSTLELGDSALYLCASSLHQETQYFGPGTRLLVL.

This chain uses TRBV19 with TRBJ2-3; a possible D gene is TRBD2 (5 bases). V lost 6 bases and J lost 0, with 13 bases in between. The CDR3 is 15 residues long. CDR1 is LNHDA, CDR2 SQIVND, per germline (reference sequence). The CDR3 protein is CASRGPRTSTDTQYF. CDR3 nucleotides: TGTGCCAGTAGGGGCCCTAGGACTAGCACAGATACGCAGTATTTT.

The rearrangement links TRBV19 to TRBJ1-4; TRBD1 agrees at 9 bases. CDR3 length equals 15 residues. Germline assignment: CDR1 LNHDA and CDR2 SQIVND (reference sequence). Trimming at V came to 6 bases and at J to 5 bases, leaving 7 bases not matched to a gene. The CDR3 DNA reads TGTGCCAGTAGAGCCCCGGGACAGGGAAATGAAAAACTGTTTTTT. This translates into CASRAPGQGNEKLFF.

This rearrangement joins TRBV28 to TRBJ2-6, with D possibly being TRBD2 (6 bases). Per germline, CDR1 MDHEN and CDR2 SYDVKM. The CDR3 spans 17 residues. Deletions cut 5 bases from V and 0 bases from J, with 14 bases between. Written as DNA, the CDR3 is TGTGCCAGCAGTCTTCCGGGACTCCGCTCTGGGGCCAACGTCCTGACTTTC. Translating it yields CASSLPGLRSGANVLTF.

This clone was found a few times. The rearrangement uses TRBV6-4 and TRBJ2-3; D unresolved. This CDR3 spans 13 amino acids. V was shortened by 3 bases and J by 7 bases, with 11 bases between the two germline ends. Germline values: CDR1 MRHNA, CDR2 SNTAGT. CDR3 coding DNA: TGTGCCAGCAGTGAAGAGGAGCGATATACGCAGTATTTT. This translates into CASSEEERYTQYF.

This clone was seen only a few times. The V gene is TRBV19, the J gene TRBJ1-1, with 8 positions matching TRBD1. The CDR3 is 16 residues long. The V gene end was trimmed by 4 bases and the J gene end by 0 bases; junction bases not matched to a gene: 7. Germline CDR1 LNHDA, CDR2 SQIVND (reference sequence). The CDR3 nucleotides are TGTGCCAGTAGTACCGGACAGGGCCGAGTGAACACTGAAGCTTTCTTT. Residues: CASSTGQGRVNTEAFF.

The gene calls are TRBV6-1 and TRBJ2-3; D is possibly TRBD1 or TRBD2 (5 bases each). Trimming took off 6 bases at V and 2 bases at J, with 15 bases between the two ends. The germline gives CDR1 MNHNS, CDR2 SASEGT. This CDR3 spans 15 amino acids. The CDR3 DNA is TGTGCCAGCAGAGGGACCACACCGATCACAGATACGCAGTATTTT. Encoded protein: CASRGTTPITDTQYF.

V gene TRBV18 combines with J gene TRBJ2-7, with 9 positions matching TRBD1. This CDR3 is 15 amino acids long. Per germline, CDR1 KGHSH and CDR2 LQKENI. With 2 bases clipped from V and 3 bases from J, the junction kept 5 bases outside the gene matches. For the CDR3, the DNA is TGTGCCAGCTCACCATGGGACAGGGAAATCTACGAGCAGTACTTC. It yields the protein CASSPWDREIYEQYF.

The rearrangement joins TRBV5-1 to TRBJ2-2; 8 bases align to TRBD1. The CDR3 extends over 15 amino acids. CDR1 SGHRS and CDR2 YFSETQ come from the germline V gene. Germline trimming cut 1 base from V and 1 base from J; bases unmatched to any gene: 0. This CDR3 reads CASSLTGGNTGELFF. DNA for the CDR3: TGCGCCAGCAGCTTGACAGGGGGGAACACCGGGGAGCTGTTTTTT.

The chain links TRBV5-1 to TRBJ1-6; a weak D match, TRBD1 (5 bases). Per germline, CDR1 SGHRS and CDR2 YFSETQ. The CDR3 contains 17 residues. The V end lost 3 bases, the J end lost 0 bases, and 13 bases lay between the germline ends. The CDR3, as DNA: TGCGCCAGCAGCTCCGGGACTGCGAGCTCCTATAATTCACCCCTCCACTTT. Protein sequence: CASSSGTASSYNSPLHF.

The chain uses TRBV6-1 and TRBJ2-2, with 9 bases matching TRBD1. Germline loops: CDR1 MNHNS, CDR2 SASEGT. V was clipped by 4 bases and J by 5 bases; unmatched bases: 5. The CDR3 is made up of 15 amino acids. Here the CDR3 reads CASSAQGAGTGELFF. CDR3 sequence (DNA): TGTGCCAGCAGTGCACAGGGGGCAGGGACCGGGGAGCTGTTTTTT.

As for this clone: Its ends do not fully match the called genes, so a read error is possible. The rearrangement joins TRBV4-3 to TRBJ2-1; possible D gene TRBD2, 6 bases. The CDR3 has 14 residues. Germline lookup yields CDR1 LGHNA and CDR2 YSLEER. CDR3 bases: TGCGCCAGCAGCCAAAACCCGGGGCAGGAGGGACGGATCTTC. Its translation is CASSQNPGQEGRIF.

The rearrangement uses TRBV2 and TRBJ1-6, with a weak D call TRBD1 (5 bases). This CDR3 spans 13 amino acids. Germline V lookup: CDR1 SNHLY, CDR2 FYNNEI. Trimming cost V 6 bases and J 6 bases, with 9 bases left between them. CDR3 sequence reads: CASRGTVNSPLHF. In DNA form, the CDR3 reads TGTGCCAGCAGGGGGACTGTTAATTCACCCCTCCACTTT.

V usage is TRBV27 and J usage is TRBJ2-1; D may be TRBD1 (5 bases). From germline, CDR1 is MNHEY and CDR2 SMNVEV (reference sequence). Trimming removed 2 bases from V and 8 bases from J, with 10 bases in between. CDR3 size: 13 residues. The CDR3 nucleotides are TGTGCCAGCAGTTTAAAGTTCAGGGATGAGCAGTTCTTC. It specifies CASSLKFRDEQFF.

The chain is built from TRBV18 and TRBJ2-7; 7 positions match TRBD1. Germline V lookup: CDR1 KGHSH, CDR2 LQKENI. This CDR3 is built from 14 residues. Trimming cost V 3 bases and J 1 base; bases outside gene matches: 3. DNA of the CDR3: TGTGCCAGCTCACCTGGGACAGCATCCTACGAGCAGTACTTC. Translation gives CASSPGTASYEQYF.

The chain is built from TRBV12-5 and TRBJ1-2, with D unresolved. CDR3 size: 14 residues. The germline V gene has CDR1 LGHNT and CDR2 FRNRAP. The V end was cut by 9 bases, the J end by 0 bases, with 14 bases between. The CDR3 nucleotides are TGTGCTAGGTCCCGTTCCAGAGCTAACTATGGCTACACCTTC. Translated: CARSRSRANYGYTF.

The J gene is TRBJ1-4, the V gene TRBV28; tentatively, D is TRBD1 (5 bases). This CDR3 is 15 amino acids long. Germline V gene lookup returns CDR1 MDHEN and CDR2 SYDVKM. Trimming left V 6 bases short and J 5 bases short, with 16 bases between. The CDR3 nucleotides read TGTGCCAGCAGCCCTATCGAGGGGAAAAATGAAAAACTGTTTTTT. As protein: CASSPIEGKNEKLFF.

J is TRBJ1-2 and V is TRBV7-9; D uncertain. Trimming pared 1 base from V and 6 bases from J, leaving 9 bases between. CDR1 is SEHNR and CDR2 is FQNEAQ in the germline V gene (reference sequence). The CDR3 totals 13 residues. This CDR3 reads CASSLEGGDGYTF. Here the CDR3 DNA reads TGTGCCAGCAGCTTAGAGGGTGGAGATGGCTACACCTTC.

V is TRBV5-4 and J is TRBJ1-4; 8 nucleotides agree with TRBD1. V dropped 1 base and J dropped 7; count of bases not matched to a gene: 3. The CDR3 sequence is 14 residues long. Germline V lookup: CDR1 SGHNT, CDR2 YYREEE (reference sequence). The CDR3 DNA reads TGTGCCAGCAGCTTGACAGGGGGGGGTGAAAAACTGTTTTTT. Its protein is CASSLTGGGEKLFF.

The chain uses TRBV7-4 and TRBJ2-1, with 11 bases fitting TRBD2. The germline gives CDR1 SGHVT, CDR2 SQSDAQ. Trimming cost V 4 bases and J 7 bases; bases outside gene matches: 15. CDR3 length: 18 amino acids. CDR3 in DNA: TGTGCCAGCAGCTCAAACTACTCGACTAGCGGGGTTTTGAATGAGCAGTTCTTC. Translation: CASSSNYSTSGVLNEQFF.

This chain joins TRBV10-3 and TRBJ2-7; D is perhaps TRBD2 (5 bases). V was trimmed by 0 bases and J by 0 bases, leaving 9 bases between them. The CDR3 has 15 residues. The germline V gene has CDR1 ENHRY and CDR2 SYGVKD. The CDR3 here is CAISESEGLSYEQYF. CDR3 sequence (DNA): TGTGCCATCAGTGAGTCTGAGGGCCTCTCCTACGAGCAGTACTTC.

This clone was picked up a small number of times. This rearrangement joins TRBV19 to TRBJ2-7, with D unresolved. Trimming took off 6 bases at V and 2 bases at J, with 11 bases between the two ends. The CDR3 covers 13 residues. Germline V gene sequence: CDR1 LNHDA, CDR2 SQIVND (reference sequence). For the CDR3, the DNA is TGTGCCAGTAGACAGACCAACGCCTACGAGCAGTACTTC. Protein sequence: CASRQTNAYEQYF.

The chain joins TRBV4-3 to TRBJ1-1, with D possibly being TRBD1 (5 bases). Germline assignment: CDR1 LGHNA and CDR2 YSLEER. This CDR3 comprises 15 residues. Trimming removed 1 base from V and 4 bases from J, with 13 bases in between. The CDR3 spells CASSQANQGGTEAFF. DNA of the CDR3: TGCGCCAGCAGCCAAGCTAACCAGGGCGGCACTGAAGCTTTCTTT.